This T cell receptor beta chain was captured by sequencing in a study of cytomegalovirus exposure and HLA in healthy donors. Both 60 Vbeta primers and 13 Jbeta primers went into the PCR. Sequencing used immunoSEQ multiplex PCR; TCRdb keeps in-frame clones, though not all of them. The sample contains 170,000 or so clones, over 75% of which appear only once. Study-wide results and caveats: Presence/absence analyses took donor sequencing depth as roughly uniform. Later work found most CMV-associated TCR beta chains apparently HLA-restricted. A prior analysis recorded that most TCR beta V segments were productive about 87% or about 30% of the time.

A word on this clone: The antigen remains unidentified.

This CDR3 is 15 amino acids long. The germline V gene has CDR1 MNHEY and CDR2 SMNVEV (reference sequence). V lost 5 bases to trimming and J lost 4 bases; unmatched junction nucleotides: 7. The V call is TRBV27, the J call TRBJ1-5, with 8 nucleotides matching TRBD1. The clonotype originates from a woman between 45 and 60 years old in good health and CMV-seronegative. Sequencing was done on a sample of PBMCs. The CDR3 DNA reads TGTGCCAGCAGTGCCAGACAGGGGACGAATCAGCCCCAGCATTTT. Its translation is CASSARQGTNQPQHF.